This T cell receptor beta chain was recorded in a study of CD8 T cells in Susac syndrome. The RNA input was roughly 0.45 to 1 ug, and it was reverse transcribed with random hexamers. It was immunoSEQ multiplex PCR that amplified TCR beta CDR3 across 54 Vbeta and 13 Jbeta. TCRdb fed the immunoSEQ multiplex PCR reads into MiXCR, producing one record per CDR3 protein. This sample has 350,000 to 550,000 distinct CDR3 sequences, with more than 80% found just once. This clonotype has a single count. Antigen specificity is unknown. Sequencing of TCR beta was carried out in blood CD8+ and CD4+ T cells. Each multiple sclerosis control was a treatment-naive patient with relapsing-remitting disease that was either stable or active. Study observations and caveats: The relatively small number of individuals in the TCR sequencing and HLA analysis was acknowledged by the study.

This CDR3 contains 20 residues. V was clipped by 6 bases and J by 2 bases, with 30 bases between them. Germline CDR1 reads MNHNS; CDR2 reads SASEGT. This chain links TRBV6-1 with TRBJ2-3; D may be TRBD2 (5 bases). The source is a human donor with multiple sclerosis. Sequencing used CD8+ T cells from PBMCs. CDR3 region: CASRLTDSRTALFNTDTQYF. The CDR3 bases are TGTGCCAGCAGATTGACGGACTCGCGCACCGCCCTATTTAACACAGATACGCAGTATTTT.